A selection of T cell receptor beta chains follows, all from one sample in a study of blood T cell repertoires in COVID-19. Clones were read by immunoSEQ multiplex PCR, and TCRdb kept only the in-frame ones, dropping some. The profile shows 150,000 or so clones, 65% to 90% of them singletons. Sequencing was carried out using peripheral blood. The receptors shown here come from a woman in her fifties or sixties with COVID-19, enrolled during active disease. CDR3s leave out the opening cysteine and the closing phenylalanine or tryptophan. The order of the fields is V gene, clone size, J gene, CDR3 protein. Expanded clones get a size class; other rows say once, few or many, or leave the size out.

v_gene: TRBV19
abundance: few
j_gene: TRBJ1-2
CDR3aa: ASRHGPLYGYT

v_gene: TRBV11-2
abundance: .
j_gene: TRBJ2-2
CDR3aa: ASSLDPTGGPSGELF

v_gene: TRBV7-9
abundance: .
j_gene: TRBJ2-1
CDR3aa: ASSPMGLALNNEQF

v_gene: TRBV5-1
abundance: .
j_gene: TRBJ2-1
CDR3aa: ARSVGGGGNEQF

v_gene: TRBV18
abundance: .
j_gene: TRBJ1-1
CDR3aa: ASSPSDTEAF

v_gene: TRBV5-1
abundance: .
j_gene: TRBJ2-2
CDR3aa: ASSLTMGTGELF

v_gene: TRBV3-1/TRBV3-2
abundance: .
j_gene: TRBJ2-3
CDR3aa: ASSQELATDTQY

v_gene: TRBV27
abundance: .
j_gene: TRBJ1-5
CDR3aa: ASSLQGFSQPQH

v_gene: TRBV5-6
abundance: .
j_gene: TRBJ1-1
CDR3aa: ASSYGLVTEAF

v_gene: TRBV12-3/TRBV12-4
abundance: once
j_gene: TRBJ1-5
CDR3aa: ASSLSNNQPQH

v_gene: TRBV7-2
abundance: .
j_gene: TRBJ1-1
CDR3aa: ASSLTLDRQAGEGAF

v_gene: TRBV5-4
abundance: once
j_gene: TRBJ1-5
CDR3aa: ASSSSGVDQPQH

v_gene: TRBV2
abundance: .
j_gene: TRBJ1-4
CDR3aa: ASRTELRREKLF

v_gene: TRBV20-1
abundance: .
j_gene: TRBJ1-2
CDR3aa: SGRGRNGYT

v_gene: TRBV4-1
abundance: .
j_gene: TRBJ2-3
CDR3aa: ASSQELPTDTQY

v_gene: TRBV2
abundance: .
j_gene: TRBJ1-1
CDR3aa: ASSERGGQTEAF

v_gene: TRBV9
abundance: once
j_gene: TRBJ1-2
CDR3aa: ASSVGQGIDGYGYT

v_gene: TRBV9
abundance: once
j_gene: TRBJ2-2
CDR3aa: ASARRRETGELF

v_gene: TRBV9
abundance: .
j_gene: TRBJ2-7
CDR3aa: ASSVGSLAGAYEQY

v_gene: TRBV19
abundance: .
j_gene: TRBJ2-1
CDR3aa: ATSQGSSYNEQF

v_gene: TRBV11-3
abundance: .
j_gene: TRBJ2-1
CDR3aa: ASSPGREGEQF

v_gene: TRBV7-2
abundance: .
j_gene: TRBJ1-1
CDR3aa: ASSSTGAITEAF

v_gene: TRBV14
abundance: .
j_gene: TRBJ2-3
CDR3aa: ASSQGTSQGGTQY

v_gene: TRBV3-1/TRBV3-2
abundance: .
j_gene: TRBJ1-4
CDR3aa: ASSQVGGAGNEKLF

v_gene: TRBV12-5
abundance: few
j_gene: TRBJ1-5
CDR3aa: ASAWREVDQPQH

v_gene: TRBV29-1
abundance: many
j_gene: TRBJ1-1
CDR3aa: SVRLQPTGNTEAF

v_gene: TRBV7-9
abundance: .
j_gene: TRBJ1-1
CDR3aa: ASSLGHLNTEAF

v_gene: TRBV7-6
abundance: .
j_gene: TRBJ2-1
CDR3aa: ASSLQGGKGYNEQF

v_gene: TRBV7-3
abundance: .
j_gene: TRBJ1-1
CDR3aa: ASSLGGGNEAF

v_gene: TRBV18
abundance: .
j_gene: TRBJ2-2
CDR3aa: ASKGQGDTGRELF

v_gene: TRBV18
abundance: few
j_gene: TRBJ1-1
CDR3aa: ASSPTNQPGTEAF

v_gene: TRBV30
abundance: few
j_gene: TRBJ1-4
CDR3aa: AWSPNRGERTGLF

v_gene: TRBV12-3/TRBV12-4
abundance: .
j_gene: TRBJ2-1
CDR3aa: ASTVTGPQWQF

v_gene: TRBV6-1
abundance: .
j_gene: TRBJ1-5
CDR3aa: ASSEGTGVRSNQPQH

v_gene: TRBV5-5
abundance: .
j_gene: TRBJ1-4
CDR3aa: ASSFRSGNEKLF

v_gene: TRBV30
abundance: .
j_gene: TRBJ1-1
CDR3aa: AWMRNTEAF

v_gene: TRBV4-1
abundance: .
j_gene: TRBJ2-1
CDR3aa: ASSQDGDYNNEQF

v_gene: TRBV20-1
abundance: .
j_gene: TRBJ1-1
CDR3aa: SASAGQEGAF

v_gene: TRBV3-1/TRBV3-2
abundance: few
j_gene: TRBJ2-2
CDR3aa: ASSRSLQGGLF

v_gene: TRBV19
abundance: few
j_gene: TRBJ2-5
CDR3aa: ASSRTGAQETQY

v_gene: TRBV29-1
abundance: .
j_gene: TRBJ1-1
CDR3aa: SVEDHTGGGTEAF

v_gene: TRBV18
abundance: once
j_gene: TRBJ1-5
CDR3aa: ASSGDSSNQPQH

v_gene: TRBV4-1
abundance: .
j_gene: TRBJ1-1
CDR3aa: ASSQPLGHTNTEAF